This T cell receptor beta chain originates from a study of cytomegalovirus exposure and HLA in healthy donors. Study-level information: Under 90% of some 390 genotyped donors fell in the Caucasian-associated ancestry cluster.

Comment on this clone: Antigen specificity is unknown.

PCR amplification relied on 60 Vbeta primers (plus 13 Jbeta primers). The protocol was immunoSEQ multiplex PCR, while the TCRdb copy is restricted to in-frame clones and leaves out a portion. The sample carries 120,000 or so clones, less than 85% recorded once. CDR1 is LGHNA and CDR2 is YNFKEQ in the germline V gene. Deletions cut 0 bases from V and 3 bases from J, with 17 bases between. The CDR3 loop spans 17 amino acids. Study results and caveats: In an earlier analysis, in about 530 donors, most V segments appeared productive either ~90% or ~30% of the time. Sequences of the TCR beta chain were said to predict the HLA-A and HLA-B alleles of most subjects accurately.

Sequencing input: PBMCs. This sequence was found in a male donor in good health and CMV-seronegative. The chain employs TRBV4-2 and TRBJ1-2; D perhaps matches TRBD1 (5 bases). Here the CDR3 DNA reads TGTGCCAGCAGCCAAGACATGGACACCCGCCGGTACTATGGCTACACCTTC. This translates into CASSQDMDTRRYYGYTF.